The rows below give T cell receptor beta chains drawn from one sample of a study of T-cell memory formation after mild COVID-19. TCRdb reprocessed the 5' RACE reads via MiXCR and lists one record per CDR3 protein. The data contain around 250,000 distinct CDR3 sequences, over 9% of them singletons. Sequencing was done on a sample of PBMCs or a T cell subset sorted from them (not recorded which). These receptors all come from a man aged 18 to 29 who had mild COVID-19 (a few samples of this study predate the infection). Cell type and time point are not known. Both conserved end residues are part of each CDR3. The D gene is left open where the match is weak. Some rows mark clone size as missing; the rest say once, few, many or name a class of expanded clone.

j_call d_call v_call clone_size cdr3_nt cdr3_aa
TRBJ2-3 NA TRBV6-2/TRBV6-3 NA TGTGCCAGCAGTGTAAAGGGGCATACGCAGTATTTT CASSVKGHTQYF
TRBJ2-3 NA TRBV6-5 few TGTGCCAGCAGTTACGTAGGGTCCACAGATACGCAGTATTTT CASSYVGSTDTQYF
TRBJ1-1 TRBD1 TRBV6-5 few TGTGCCAGCAGTCCCGGGACAGGGTATACTGAAGCTTTCTTT CASSPGTGYTEAFF
TRBJ1-6 TRBD1 TRBV10-1 NA TGCGCCAGCAGTGAAGGACAGGGTCCTGGGAATTCACCCCTCCACTTT CASSEGQGPGNSPLHF
TRBJ2-2 NA TRBV7-9 many TGTGCCAGCAGCCCGATGGCAGGGATCACCGGGGAGCTGTTTTTT CASSPMAGITGELFF
TRBJ2-5 NA TRBV5-1 few TGCGCCAGCAGCTTGCCGACAATCGGGGCCCAAGAGACCCAGTACTTC CASSLPTIGAQETQYF
TRBJ2-4 TRBD1 TRBV11-2 few TGTGCCAGCAGCCCCCGGACAGGGGGCGATGCCAAAAACATTCAGTACTTC CASSPRTGGDAKNIQYF
TRBJ1-5 TRBD1 TRBV6-5 few TGTGCCAGCAGTTCCACTGACAGGGATCGTCAGCCCCAGCATTTT CASSSTDRDRQPQHF
TRBJ1-3 NA TRBV6-1 few TGTGCCAGCAGTCCGATCCTCATGGACACCTCTGGAAACACCATATATTTT CASSPILMDTSGNTIYF
TRBJ2-1 TRBD2 TRBV12-3/TRBV12-4 NA TGTGCCAGCAGTTTTTTGGGGGACTACTACAATGAGCAGTTCTTC CASSFLGDYYNEQFF
TRBJ1-4 TRBD1 TRBV24-1 few TGTGCCACCAGTGACCCCGGACAGGGTGGCGAAAAACTGTTTTTT CATSDPGQGGEKLFF
TRBJ2-3 NA TRBV5-1 few TGCGCCAGCAGCTTGGACAGGGATACGCAGTATTTT CASSLDRDTQYF
TRBJ1-3 NA TRBV6-6 NA TGTGCCAGCAAGAGATTGAGCTCTGGAAACACCATATATTTT CASKRLSSGNTIYF
TRBJ1-4 TRBD1 TRBV6-6 many TGTGCCACCGGGGACCGGGACAGCGATGAAAAACTGTTTTTT CATGDRDSDEKLFF
TRBJ2-2 TRBD1 TRBV7-2 NA TGTGCCAGCAGCGTACAGGGGGTCAGCACCGGGGAGCTGTTTTTT CASSVQGVSTGELFF
TRBJ1-1 TRBD1 TRBV6-4 once TGTGCCAGCAGTTTGACAGGGCAGGGTGAAGCTTTCTTT CASSLTGQGEAFF
TRBJ2-2 NA TRBV2 NA TGTGCCAGCAGTGAACGTACTAGCTTTTCCGGGGAGCTGTTTTTT CASSERTSFSGELFF
TRBJ2-3 NA TRBV4-3 NA TGCGCCAGCAGCCAAGATGGCAGTAGCACAGATACGCAGTATTTT CASSQDGSSTDTQYF
TRBJ1-2 NA TRBV5-6 many TGTGCCAGCAGCTTCAGAGGGATAGCTAACTATGGCTACACCTTC CASSFRGIANYGYTF
TRBJ1-4 NA TRBV2 NA TGTGCCAGCAGTGGTAATGAAAAACTGTTTTTT CASSGNEKLFF
TRBJ1-2 NA TRBV12-3/TRBV12-4 NA TGTGCCAGCACCTTAACAGGGTTCTATGGCTACACCTTC CASTLTGFYGYTF
TRBJ2-4 TRBD1 TRBV4-2 NA TGTGCCAGCAGCCAAGATTGGGCGGGGACAGGGGGATACATTCAGTACTTC CASSQDWAGTGGYIQYF
TRBJ1-1 NA TRBV29-1 few TGCAGCGTTGGCCCAGGTGACACTGAAGCTTTCTTT CSVGPGDTEAFF
TRBJ2-2 TRBD1 TRBV7-6 few TGTGCCAGCAGACAGGACAGGGGCTCGGAGGGGGAGCTGTTTTTT CASRQDRGSEGELFF
TRBJ1-1 TRBD1 TRBV7-9 NA TGTGCCAGCAGCACCCGACAGGGTACGGACACTGAAGCTTTCTTT CASSTRQGTDTEAFF
TRBJ2-1 NA TRBV5-1 few TGCGCCAGCAGCTCCCGGGACTCCGGCAGTGAGCAGTTCTTC CASSSRDSGSEQFF
TRBJ2-5 NA TRBV7-8 many TGTGCCAGCAGCTCCGGACTGAACCAGTACTTC CASSSGLNQYF